This T cell receptor beta chain was obtained from a study of T-cell memory formation after mild COVID-19. Study-level results: While clones contracting from day 15 to 85 were balanced between CD4 and CD8, later expanders leaned CD4+.

One entry per CDR3 protein, called by TCRdb with MiXCR from the 5' RACE reads. The sample includes under 300,000 distinct CDR3 sequences, under 8.5% seen only once; the top ten take roughly 23%. Note on this clonotype: Its target is not known.

The receptor's source is a man aged 18 to 29 who had mild COVID-19 (a few samples of this study predate the infection). Cell type and time point are not known. Sequencing was performed on PBMCs or a T cell subset sorted from them (not recorded which).

CDR3 bases: TGTGCCAGCAGTTTTGGGAGAGGACAGTGGGCCTACGAGCAGTACTTC. This translates into CASSFGRGQWAYEQYF. This rearrangement joins TRBV27 to TRBJ2-7; a possible D gene is TRBD1 (6 bases). Per germline, CDR1 MNHEY and CDR2 SMNVEV (reference sequence). The CDR3 sequence is 16 residues long. V lost 3 bases to trimming and J lost 2 bases, with 17 bases between them.